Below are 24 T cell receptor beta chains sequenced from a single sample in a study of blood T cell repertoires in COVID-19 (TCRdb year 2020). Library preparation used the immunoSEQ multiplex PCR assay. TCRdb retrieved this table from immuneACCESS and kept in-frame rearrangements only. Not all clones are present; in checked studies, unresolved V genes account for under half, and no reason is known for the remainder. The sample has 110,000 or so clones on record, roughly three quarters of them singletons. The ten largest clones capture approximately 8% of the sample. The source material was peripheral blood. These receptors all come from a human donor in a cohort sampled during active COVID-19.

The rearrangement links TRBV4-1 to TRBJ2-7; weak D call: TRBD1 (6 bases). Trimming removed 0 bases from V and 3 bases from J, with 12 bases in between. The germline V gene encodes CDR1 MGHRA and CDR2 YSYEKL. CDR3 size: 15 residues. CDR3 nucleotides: TGCGCCAGCAGCCAAGAGGGGGCGCCTTACTACGAGCAGTACTTC. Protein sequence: CASSQEGAPYYEQYF.

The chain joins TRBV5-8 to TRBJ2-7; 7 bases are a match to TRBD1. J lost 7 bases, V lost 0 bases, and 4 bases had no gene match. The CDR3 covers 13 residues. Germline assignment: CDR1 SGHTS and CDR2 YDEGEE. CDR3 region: CASSLEGAREQYF. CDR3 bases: TGTGCCAGCAGCTTGGAGGGGGCGCGGGAGCAGTACTTC. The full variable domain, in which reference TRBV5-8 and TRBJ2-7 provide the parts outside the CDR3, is EAGVTQSPTHLIKTRGQQATLRCSPISGHTSVYWYQQALGLGLQFLLWYDEGEERNRGNFPPRFSGRQFPNYSSELNVNALELEDSALYLCASSLEGAREQYFGPGTRLTVT.

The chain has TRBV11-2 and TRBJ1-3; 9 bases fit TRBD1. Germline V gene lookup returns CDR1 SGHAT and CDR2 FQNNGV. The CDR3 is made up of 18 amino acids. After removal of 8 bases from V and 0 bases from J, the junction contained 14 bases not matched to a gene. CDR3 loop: CASGFSGQGLLSGNTIYF. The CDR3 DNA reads TGTGCCAGCGGGTTTAGCGGACAGGGGCTCCTCTCTGGAAACACCATATATTTT.

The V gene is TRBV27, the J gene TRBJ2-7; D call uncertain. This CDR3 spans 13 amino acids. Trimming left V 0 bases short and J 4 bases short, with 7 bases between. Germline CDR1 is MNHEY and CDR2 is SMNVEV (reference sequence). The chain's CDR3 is CASSLSPTYEQYF. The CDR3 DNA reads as TGTGCCAGCAGTTTATCGCCTACGTACGAGCAGTACTTC.

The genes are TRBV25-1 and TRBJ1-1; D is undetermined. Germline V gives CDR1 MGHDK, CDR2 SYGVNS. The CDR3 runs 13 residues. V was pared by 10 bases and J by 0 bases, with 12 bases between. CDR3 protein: CATQEDLNTEAFF. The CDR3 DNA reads TGTGCCACCCAAGAGGACTTGAACACTGAAGCTTTCTTT.

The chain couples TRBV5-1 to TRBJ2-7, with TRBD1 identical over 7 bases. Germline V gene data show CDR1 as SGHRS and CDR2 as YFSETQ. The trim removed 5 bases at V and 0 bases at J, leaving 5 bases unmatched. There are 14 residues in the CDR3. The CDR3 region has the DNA TGCGCCAGCAGTCGCCGGGACAGCTCCTACGAGCAGTACTTC. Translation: CASSRRDSSYEQYF.

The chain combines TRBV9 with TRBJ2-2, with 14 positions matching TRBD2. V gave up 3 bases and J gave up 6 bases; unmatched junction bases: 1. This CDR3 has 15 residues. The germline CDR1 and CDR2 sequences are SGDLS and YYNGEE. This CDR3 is CASSATSGRAGELFF. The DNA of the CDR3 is TGTGCCAGCAGCGCGACTAGCGGGAGGGCCGGGGAGCTGTTTTTT.

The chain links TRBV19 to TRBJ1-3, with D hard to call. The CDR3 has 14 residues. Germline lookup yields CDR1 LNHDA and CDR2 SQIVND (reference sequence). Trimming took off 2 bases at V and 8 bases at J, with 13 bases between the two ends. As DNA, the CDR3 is TGTGCCAGTAGTATAATGAGCGGAGGACACACCATATATTTT. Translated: CASSIMSGGHTIYF.

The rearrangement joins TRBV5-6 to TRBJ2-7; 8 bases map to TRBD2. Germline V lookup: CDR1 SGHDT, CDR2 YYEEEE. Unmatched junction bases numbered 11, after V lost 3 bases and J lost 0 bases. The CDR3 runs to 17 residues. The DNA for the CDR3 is TGTGCCAGCAGCTCCTCCCCTCCCAGCGGGGGCTCCTACGAGCAGTACTTC. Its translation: CASSSSPPSGGSYEQYF.

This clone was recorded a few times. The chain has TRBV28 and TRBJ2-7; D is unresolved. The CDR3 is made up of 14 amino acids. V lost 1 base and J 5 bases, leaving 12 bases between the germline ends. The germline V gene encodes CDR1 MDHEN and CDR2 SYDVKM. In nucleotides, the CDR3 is TGTGCCAGCAGTTTATCCCCGCGGCTCCACGAGCAGTACTTC. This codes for CASSLSPRLHEQYF.

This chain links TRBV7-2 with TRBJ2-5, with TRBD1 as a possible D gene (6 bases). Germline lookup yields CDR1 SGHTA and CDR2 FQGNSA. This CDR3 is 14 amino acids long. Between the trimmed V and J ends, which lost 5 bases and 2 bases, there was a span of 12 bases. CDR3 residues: CASSPGTPQETQYF. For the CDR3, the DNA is TGTGCCAGCAGCCCCGGGACACCACAAGAGACCCAGTACTTC.

The DNA for the CDR3 is TGTGCCAGCAGCCAAGGCTGGACAGGTAACTACGAGCAGTACTTC. Its translation is CASSQGWTGNYEQYF. The rearrangement uses TRBV7-6 and TRBJ2-7; the match to TRBD1 covers 7 bases. There are 15 residues in the CDR3. The germline gives CDR1 SGHVS, CDR2 FNYEAQ. V lost 5 bases, J lost 3 bases, and 10 bases stayed unmatched.

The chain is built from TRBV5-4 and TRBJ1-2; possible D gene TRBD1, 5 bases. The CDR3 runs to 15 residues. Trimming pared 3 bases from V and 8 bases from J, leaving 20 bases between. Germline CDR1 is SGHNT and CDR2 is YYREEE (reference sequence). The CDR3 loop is CASSSPRDSLGGYTF. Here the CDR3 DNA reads TGTGCCAGCAGCTCGCCGAGAGACAGCCTTGGAGGCTACACCTTC.

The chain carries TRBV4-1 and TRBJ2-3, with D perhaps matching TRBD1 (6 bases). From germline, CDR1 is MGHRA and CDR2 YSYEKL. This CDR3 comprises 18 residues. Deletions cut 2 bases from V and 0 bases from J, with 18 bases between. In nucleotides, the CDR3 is TGCGCCAGCAGCCAAAGCAGGGGATTACCCACTAGCACAGATACGCAGTATTTT. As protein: CASSQSRGLPTSTDTQYF.

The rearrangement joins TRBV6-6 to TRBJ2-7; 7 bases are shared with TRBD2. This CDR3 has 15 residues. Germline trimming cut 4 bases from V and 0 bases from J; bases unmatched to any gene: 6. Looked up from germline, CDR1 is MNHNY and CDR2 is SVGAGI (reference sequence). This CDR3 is CASSWGAGFSYEQYF. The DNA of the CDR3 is TGTGCCAGCAGTTGGGGAGCGGGGTTCTCCTACGAGCAGTACTTC.

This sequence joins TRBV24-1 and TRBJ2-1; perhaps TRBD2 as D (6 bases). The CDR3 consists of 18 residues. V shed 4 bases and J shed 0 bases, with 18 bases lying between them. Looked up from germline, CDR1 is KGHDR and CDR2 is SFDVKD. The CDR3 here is CATSEPISGRFSYNEQFF. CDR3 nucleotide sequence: TGTGCCACCAGTGAACCAATTAGCGGACGATTCTCCTACAATGAGCAGTTCTTC.

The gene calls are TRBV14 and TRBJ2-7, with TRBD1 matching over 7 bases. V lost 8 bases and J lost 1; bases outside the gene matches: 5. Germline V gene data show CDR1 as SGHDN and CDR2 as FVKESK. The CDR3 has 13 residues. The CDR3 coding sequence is TGTGCCAGCGGGATCAGGGGGTCCTACGAGCAGTACTTC. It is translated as CASGIRGSYEQYF.

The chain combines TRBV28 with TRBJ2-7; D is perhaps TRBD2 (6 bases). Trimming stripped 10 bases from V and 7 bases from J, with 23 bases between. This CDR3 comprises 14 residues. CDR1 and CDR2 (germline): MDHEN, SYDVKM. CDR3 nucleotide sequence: TGTGCCATCCCCAAGGTGGCCGGGGGAGAGGAGCAGTACTTC. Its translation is CAIPKVAGGEEQYF.

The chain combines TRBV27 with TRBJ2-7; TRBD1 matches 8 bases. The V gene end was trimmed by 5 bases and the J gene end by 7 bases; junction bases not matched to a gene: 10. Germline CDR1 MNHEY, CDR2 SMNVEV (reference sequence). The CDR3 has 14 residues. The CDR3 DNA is TGTGCCAGCAGTACCCTTGGACAGGGCCGGGAGCAGTACTTC. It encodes CASSTLGQGREQYF.

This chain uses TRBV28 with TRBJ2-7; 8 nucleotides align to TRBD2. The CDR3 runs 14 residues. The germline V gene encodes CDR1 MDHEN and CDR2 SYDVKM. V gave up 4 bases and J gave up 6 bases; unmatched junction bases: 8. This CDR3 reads CASSYPSGRLEQYF. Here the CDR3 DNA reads TGTGCCAGCAGTTACCCTAGCGGGCGGCTCGAGCAGTACTTC.

CDR3 region: CASSQGPQNEKLFF. The DNA for the CDR3 is TGTGCCAGCAGTCAGGGGCCCCAGAATGAAAAACTGTTTTTT. The rearrangement links TRBV27 to TRBJ1-4; a possible D gene is TRBD1 (6 bases). Germline lookup yields CDR1 MNHEY and CDR2 SMNVEV (reference sequence). This CDR3 spans 14 amino acids. The V and J ends lost 5 bases and 5 bases respectively, with 12 bases between them.

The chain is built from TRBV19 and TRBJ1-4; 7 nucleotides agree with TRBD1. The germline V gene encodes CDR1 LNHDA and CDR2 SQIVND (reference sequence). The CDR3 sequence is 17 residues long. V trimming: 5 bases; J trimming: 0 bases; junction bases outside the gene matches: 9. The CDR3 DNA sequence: TGTGCCAGTAGTGACCGGACAGGACCTTCAACTAATGAAAAACTGTTTTTT. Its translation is CASSDRTGPSTNEKLFF.

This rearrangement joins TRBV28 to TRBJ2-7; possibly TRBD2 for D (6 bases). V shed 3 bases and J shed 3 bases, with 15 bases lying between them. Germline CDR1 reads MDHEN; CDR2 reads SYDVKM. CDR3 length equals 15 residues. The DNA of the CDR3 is TGTGCCAGCAGTTTCCAGGCTAGCGCCGTCTACGAGCAGTACTTC. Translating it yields CASSFQASAVYEQYF.

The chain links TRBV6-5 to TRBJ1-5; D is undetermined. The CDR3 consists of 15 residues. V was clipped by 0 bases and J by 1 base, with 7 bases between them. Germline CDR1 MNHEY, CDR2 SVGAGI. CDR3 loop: CASSYSRVSNQPQHF. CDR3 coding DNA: TGTGCCAGCAGTTACTCGAGGGTGAGCAATCAGCCCCAGCATTTT.